This T cell receptor beta chain appears in the sequencing data of a study of blood T cell repertoires in COVID-19. V lost 7 bases and J 6 bases, leaving 12 bases between the germline ends. The CDR3 runs to 12 residues. Germline CDR1 is LGHDT and CDR2 is YNNKEL (reference sequence). This clone showed up just a few times. Original processing methods: It was from reference gene primer amplification that nucleated cell counts were estimated. Repertoires were generated with immunoSEQ multiplex PCR, while TCRdb's copy carries only in-frame clones and drops some. The V and J calls and clone size were taken over from that table, and D and trimming were inferred from the DNA. The table records around 60,000 clones, 81% of them present only once.

The chain recombines TRBV3-1 (or the pseudogene TRBV3-2) with TRBJ1-1; the D gene is possibly TRBD1 (5 bases). The sample comprised peripheral blood. The sequence was obtained from a woman older than 75 with active or convalescent COVID-19. The CDR3 loop is CASTGGSSEAFF. CDR3 DNA: TGTGCCAGCACCGGGGGTTCCTCTGAAGCTTTCTTT.